A single sample gave rise to the 17 T cell receptor beta chains below, sequenced in a study of OX40 agonist ivuxolimab in advanced cancers. Sequencing used immunoSEQ multiplex PCR; TCRdb keeps in-frame clones, though not all of them. Of about 15,000 clones listed, about 86% are singletons. This sample comprised CD4+ or CD8+ T cells sorted from blood, obtained in a trial of the OX40 agonist ivuxolimab. These receptors all come from an adult with an advanced solid tumor such as melanoma, head and neck, liver or kidney cancer.

This rearrangement joins TRBV4-1 to TRBJ2-7; tentative D call: TRBD2 (6 bases). In germline, CDR1 is MGHRA, CDR2 YSYEKL. The CDR3 consists of 14 residues. Trimming took 6 bases from V and 2 from J, leaving 14 bases between them. The CDR3, as DNA: TGCGCCAGCAGTCTTAGCGGCGTAGCCTACGAGCAGTACTTC. It is translated as CASSLSGVAYEQYF.

This clone was observed a few times. CDR3 bases: TGTGCCAGCAGTTTAATAGCCCCGGAGACCCAGTACTTC. Residues: CASSLIAPETQYF. The chain carries TRBV28 and TRBJ2-5, with unresolved D. Germline CDR1 is MDHEN and CDR2 is SYDVKM. The CDR3 has 13 amino acids. The V and J ends lost 2 bases and 5 bases respectively, with 9 bases between them.

This clone was detected once. V gene TRBV18 combines with J gene TRBJ1-5; possible D gene TRBD1, 5 bases. The CDR3 contains 17 residues. V was shortened by 2 bases and J by 3 bases, with 17 bases between the two germline ends. Germline assignment: CDR1 KGHSH and CDR2 LQKENI. CDR3 sequence reads: CASSPSRGSMNNQPQHF. The CDR3 nucleotides are TGTGCCAGCTCACCAAGTCGGGGGAGTATGAACAATCAGCCCCAGCATTTT.

The gene calls are TRBV30 and TRBJ2-7, with D perhaps matching TRBD2 (7 bases). The V gene lost 4 bases and the J gene lost 2 bases, with 15 bases spanning the gap. CDR3 length: 14 residues. Germline loops: CDR1 GTSNPN, CDR2 SVGIG (reference sequence). The CDR3 DNA follows: TGTGCCTGGAATCGGGGGGCGGGGGCCTACGAGCAGTACTTC. The encoded protein is CAWNRGAGAYEQYF.

This chain connects TRBV12-5 to TRBJ2-5; 12 nucleotides line up with TRBD2. The CDR3 totals 22 residues. The germline V gene has CDR1 LGHNT and CDR2 FRNRAP. With 3 bases clipped from V and 1 base from J, the junction kept 21 bases outside the gene matches. CDR3 coding DNA: TGTGCTAGTGGTTTTACGAGGGGTCTACTAGCGGGAGGAGGCATCCTCCAAGAGACCCAGTACTTC. It translates to CASGFTRGLLAGGGILQETQYF.

This clone was detected a few times. V is TRBV2 and J is TRBJ1-5, with D perhaps TRBD1 (6 bases). Trimming left V 4 bases short and J 7 bases short, with 14 bases between. This CDR3 is 14 amino acids long. CDR1 SNHLY and CDR2 FYNNEI come from the germline V gene. CDR3 nucleotides: TGTGCCAGCAGTGCCTGGGGGGCTAGGCAGCCCCAGCATTTT. Translation: CASSAWGARQPQHF.

This clone turned up a few times. CDR3 DNA: TGTGCCAGCAGTTACCGGGACCTCGAGACCCAGTACTTC. Translation gives CASSYRDLETQYF. This rearrangement joins TRBV6-5 to TRBJ2-5; perhaps D is TRBD1 or TRBD2 (5 bases each). The CDR3 is 13 residues long. Germline CDR1 is MNHEY and CDR2 is SVGAGI. Deletions cut 2 bases from V and 5 bases from J, with 9 bases between.

V and J are TRBV7-6 and TRBJ2-1; possibly TRBD1 for D (5 bases). There are 16 residues in the CDR3. The germline V gene encodes CDR1 SGHVS and CDR2 FNYEAQ. Trimming stripped 1 base from V and 5 bases from J, with 15 bases between. The CDR3 bases are TGTGCCAGCAGCTTAGGTCGGCAGGGTCTGAACAATGAGCAGTTCTTC. It specifies CASSLGRQGLNNEQFF.

V is TRBV19 and J is TRBJ2-2; tentative D call: TRBD2 (5 bases). Per the germline V gene, CDR1 is LNHDA and CDR2 is SQIVND (reference sequence). Trimming shortened V by 7 bases and J by 3 bases, and 18 bases separated the two germline ends. This CDR3 comprises 16 residues. The chain's CDR3 is CASNGLDRGYTGELFF. The CDR3, as DNA: TGTGCCAGTAACGGTTTGGATCGGGGTTACACCGGGGAGCTGTTTTTT.

The chain combines TRBV7-9 with TRBJ2-1, with TRBD1 matching over 7 bases. V trimming: 8 bases; J trimming: 3 bases; junction bases outside the gene matches: 4. This CDR3 comprises 13 residues. The germline V gene encodes CDR1 SEHNR and CDR2 FQNEAQ (reference sequence). This CDR3 is CASSRDSYNEQFF. The CDR3 DNA reads TGTGCCAGCTCTAGGGACAGCTACAATGAGCAGTTCTTC.

The V call is TRBV7-3, the J call TRBJ2-2; no definite D call. The CDR3 spans 13 residues. Trimming pared 2 bases from V and 9 bases from J, leaving 10 bases between. The V gene's germline CDR1 is SGHTA and CDR2 FQGTGA. The CDR3 region is CASSLGSARELFF. DNA of the CDR3: TGTGCCAGCAGCTTAGGTTCGGCCCGGGAGCTGTTTTTT.

The chain employs TRBV4-1 and TRBJ1-1; tentative D call: TRBD1 (6 bases). V was clipped by 6 bases and J by 5 bases, with 13 bases between them. Germline V gene lookup returns CDR1 MGHRA and CDR2 YSYEKL. The CDR3 has 13 residues. This CDR3 is CASREQGVTEAFF. The CDR3 coding sequence is TGCGCCAGCAGAGAACAGGGAGTGACTGAAGCTTTCTTT.

The V and J genes are TRBV5-1 and TRBJ2-3; 14 nucleotides agree with TRBD2. Germline V lookup: CDR1 SGHRS, CDR2 YFSETQ. V trimming: 4 bases; J trimming: 5 bases; junction bases outside the gene matches: 9. This CDR3 region has 17 residues. CDR3 amino acids: CASSVTSGRAGGDTQYF. In DNA form, the CDR3 reads TGCGCCAGCAGCGTGACTAGCGGGAGGGCCGGTGGAGATACGCAGTATTTT. Variable domain in full (rest from reference TRBV5-1 and TRBJ2-3): KAGVTQTPRYLIKTRGQQVTLSCSPISGHRSVSWYQQTPGQGLQFLFEYFSETQRNKGNFPGRFSGRQFSNSRSEMNVSTLELGDSALYLCASSVTSGRAGGDTQYFGPGTRLTVL.

This sequence joins TRBV19 and TRBJ1-2; a weak D match, TRBD1 (6 bases). Germline CDR1 is LNHDA and CDR2 is SQIVND (reference sequence). V was cut by 7 bases and J by 4 bases, with 16 bases left in between. The CDR3 sequence is 14 residues long. The CDR3 here is CASMARTEIYGYTF. The CDR3 region has the DNA TGTGCCAGTATGGCCCGGACAGAAATCTATGGCTACACCTTC.

The genes are TRBV6-6 and TRBJ1-3; 8 nucleotides match TRBD1. The V gene end was trimmed by 6 bases and the J gene end by 4 bases; junction bases not matched to a gene: 5. The CDR3 sequence is 14 residues long. Germline CDR1 reads MNHNY; CDR2 reads SVGAGI (reference sequence). CDR3 nucleotide sequence: TGTGCCAGCAGCGAGACAGGGGTCGGAAACACCATATATTTT. Amino acid sequence: CASSETGVGNTIYF.

The chain carries TRBV2 and TRBJ1-4; D unclear. CDR3 length: 14 amino acids. Germline V gives CDR1 SNHLY, CDR2 FYNNEI. With 3 bases removed from V and 3 bases from J, the gap between germline ends came to 8 bases. The CDR3 sequence is CASSDVGSNEKLFF. The CDR3 DNA reads TGTGCCAGCAGTGATGTAGGGTCTAATGAAAAACTGTTTTTT.

This clone was found once. The chain carries TRBV14 and TRBJ1-4; TRBD1 is a possible D gene (6 bases). CDR1 is SGHDN and CDR2 is FVKESK in the germline V gene. The germline V and J ends were trimmed by 5 bases and 2 bases, with 6 bases remaining between them. This CDR3 comprises 13 residues. Written as DNA, the CDR3 is TGTGCCAGCAGCAGGGGGACTAATGAAAAACTGTTTTTT. It encodes CASSRGTNEKLFF.